This record concerns one TCR beta chain sequence. The antigen this receptor binds is unknown. Base-call qualities are not available, and no considerably larger clone is one nucleotide away. Reading the germline V gene gives CDR1 MDHEN and CDR2 SYDVKM. The CDR3 has 16 amino acids, counting the end cysteine and phenylalanine. The retained sequence is limited to the CDR3, 48 bases, with the frame set at the first base. Compared with germline, V lacks 4 bases and J lacks 6 bases; bases without a gene match: 12. The record originates from a study of STAT5B mutations in CD4+ large granular lymphocyte leukemia (dated by TCRdb to 2022 to 2024). Background for the entire study: Among the healthy controls, the CDR3 'QG' motif was associated with a particular HLA allele. TCRbeta repertoires of CD4+ T-cell large granular lymphocyte leukemia patients were compared with those of healthy blood donors. The purity of purified fractions was confirmed by flow cytometry on FACSCanto II or FACSVerse to exceed 95% among lymphocytes. General findings and caveats noted by the study authors: The data were not HLA-matched, and the relatively small sample size could explain the higher clonality seen in CD4+ compared with CD8+ T-LGLL. Greater clonality appeared to be present in CD4-sorted patient repertoires than in healthy CD4+ repertoires, and the difference was retained after the putative leukemic clones were removed. Main leukemic clonotypes were private to each patient, although 25% to 30% of the main leukemic clonotypes were found at low frequency in the non-leukemic repertoires of other patients. TRBV06-family usage was enriched among the top patient clones (8/27) compared with healthy controls (2/35).

The immunoSEQ assay at survey resolution was applied to genomic DNA for sequencing of TCRbeta rearrangements. The original pipeline was this. In the TCR sequencing data, the lowest productive clonotype frequency that could be detected was 2.59 x 10-5. Only productive TCRbeta rearrangements, meaning sequences that were complete and in-frame, were kept for the analyses. Sample clonality was computed as Simpson clonality in the immunoSEQ Analyzer version 3.0. Based on frequency, clones were grouped as very rare, small, medium, large (1-20%) or hyperexpanded (>20%). OLGA 1.2.3 estimated generation probabilities, VDJtools produced V-gene circos plots, VDJdb was queried for specificities, and GLIPH identified CDR3 motifs. Imported from immuneACCESS, the table was reduced by TCRdb to in-frame sequences with V and J called. These copies leave out some clones; in studies compared against another copy, an unresolved V gene accounts for under half, and the cause of the remainder is not known. V, J and clone size reflect that table, while D and trimming were determined from the DNA. The sample table records under 25,000 clones; about 70% of these occur just once. The ten biggest clones cover over 8% of the sample.

The healthy controls were some 36 blood donors, and the buffy coats of these donors were supplied by the Finnish Red Cross blood service. All TCR-sequenced material derived from peripheral blood: patient blood samples and healthy donor buffy coats. Ficoll-Hypaque gradient centrifugation was used to isolate peripheral blood mononuclear cells. CD4+ cells were magnetically purified from the buffy coats of healthy controls. The Gentra Puregene Cell and Tissue kit was used to extract genomic DNA, and a Qubit 2.0 fluorometer was used to measure the amount of genomic DNA. The rearranged chain carries TRBV28 and TRBJ1-1; the central 9 bases match TRBD1. This sequence originates from a human donor in good health. The source material was CD4+ T cells from blood buffy coats. The DNA is TGTGCCAGCAGTTCACAACTCGACAGGGGGGACGCTGAAGCTTTCTTT. The resulting protein is CASSSQLDRGDAEAFF. Extended through the reference TRBV28 and TRBJ1-1 proteins, this CDR3 yields the full variable domain: DVKVTQSSRYLVKRTGEKVFLECVQDMDHENMFWYRQDPGLGLRLIYFSYDVKMKEKGDIPEGYSVSREKKERFSLILESASTNQTSMYLCASSSQLDRGDAEAFFGQGTRLTVV.